These T cell receptor beta chains were read from a single sample in a study of shared clonotypes between healthy human individuals. TCRdb's table, derived via immunoSEQ multiplex PCR, lists solely in-frame clones and lacks some. The sample contains about a million clones, roughly 80% of which appear only once. The sequenced sample consisted of memory CD4+ T cells sorted from blood. All receptors derive from a man aged 18 to 29 in good health. Both conserved end residues are part of each CDR3. The order of the fields is CDR3 length, clone size, D gene, J gene, V gene, CDR3 DNA, CDR3 protein. The D gene is left open where the match is weak. Size is omitted from some rows. Given values are once, few, many or a class for expanded clones.

cdr3_length: 18
clone_size: .
d_call: TRBD2
j_call: TRBJ2-1
v_call: TRBV11-2
cdr3_nt: TGTGCCAGCAGCTTAGACCCCCCTAGCGGGGCCTCCTACAATGAGCAGTTCTTC
cdr3_aa: CASSLDPPSGASYNEQFF

cdr3_length: 13
clone_size: .
d_call: TRBD1
j_call: TRBJ2-1
v_call: TRBV19
cdr3_nt: TGTGCCAGTAGGGAGGACAGGGCCGTTGAGCAGTTCTTC
cdr3_aa: CASREDRAVEQFF

cdr3_length: 15
clone_size: few
d_call: .
j_call: TRBJ1-1
v_call: TRBV9
cdr3_nt: TGTGCCAGCAGCGCTAAAGACAGGATTCGCACTGAAGCTTTCTTT
cdr3_aa: CASSAKDRIRTEAFF

cdr3_length: 12
clone_size: .
d_call: .
j_call: TRBJ1-2
v_call: TRBV6-5
cdr3_nt: TGTGCCAGCTCGGGGGCCGGCTATGGCTACACCTTC
cdr3_aa: CASSGAGYGYTF

cdr3_length: 13
clone_size: .
d_call: .
j_call: TRBJ1-1
v_call: TRBV7-6
cdr3_nt: TGTGCCAGCAGCTCCCGAGAGAACACTGAAGCTTTCTTT
cdr3_aa: CASSSRENTEAFF

cdr3_length: 14
clone_size: few
d_call: .
j_call: TRBJ1-6
v_call: TRBV30
cdr3_nt: TGTGCCTGGAGCCGAGGCTCCTATAATTCACCCCTCCACTTT
cdr3_aa: CAWSRGSYNSPLHF

cdr3_length: 15
clone_size: .
d_call: TRBD2
j_call: TRBJ2-2
v_call: TRBV23-1
cdr3_nt: TGCGCCAGCAGTCCCGGGACTAGAGTCTCCGGGGAGCTGTTTTTT
cdr3_aa: CASSPGTRVSGELFF

cdr3_length: 15
clone_size: few
d_call: TRBD1
j_call: TRBJ1-1
v_call: TRBV28
cdr3_nt: TGTGCCAGCAGTTCCCGCGGGAGGGGGCTTATTGAAGCTTTCTTT
cdr3_aa: CASSSRGRGLIEAFF

cdr3_length: 15
clone_size: .
d_call: .
j_call: TRBJ2-2
v_call: TRBV7-9
cdr3_nt: TGTGCCAGCAGCTTAGTCTCGGCGGGCACCGGGGAGCTGTTTTTT
cdr3_aa: CASSLVSAGTGELFF

cdr3_length: 15
clone_size: .
d_call: TRBD1
j_call: TRBJ2-2
v_call: TRBV7-2
cdr3_nt: TGTGCCAGCACCACGTCCAGGGGGATGACCGGGGAGCTGTTTTTT
cdr3_aa: CASTTSRGMTGELFF

cdr3_length: 15
clone_size: .
d_call: .
j_call: TRBJ1-1
v_call: TRBV28
cdr3_nt: TGTGCCAGCAGCTCCCCCGGGGGTTTGAACACTGAAGCTTTCTTT
cdr3_aa: CASSSPGGLNTEAFF

cdr3_length: 15
clone_size: .
d_call: TRBD2
j_call: TRBJ2-1
v_call: TRBV7-2
cdr3_nt: TGTGCCAGCAGCTCGAGCGGGAGGGCCTACAATGAGCAGTTCTTC
cdr3_aa: CASSSSGRAYNEQFF

cdr3_length: 18
clone_size: .
d_call: TRBD2
j_call: TRBJ2-3
v_call: TRBV4-3
cdr3_nt: TGCGCCAGCAGCCAAGGACTAGCGGGAGGTTCTAGCACAGATACGCAGTATTTT
cdr3_aa: CASSQGLAGGSSTDTQYF

cdr3_length: 12
clone_size: once
d_call: .
j_call: TRBJ2-5
v_call: TRBV30
cdr3_nt: TGTGCCTGGGGTCCACCGTGGGGGACCCAGTACTTC
cdr3_aa: CAWGPPWGTQYF

cdr3_length: 12
clone_size: .
d_call: TRBD2
j_call: TRBJ2-7
v_call: TRBV29-1
cdr3_nt: TGCAGCGTTGATACTAGCGGGTACGAGCAGTACTTC
cdr3_aa: CSVDTSGYEQYF

cdr3_length: 12
clone_size: .
d_call: .
j_call: TRBJ2-7
v_call: TRBV6-6
cdr3_nt: TGTGCCAGCAACGGCGCCTCCTACGAGCAGTACTTC
cdr3_aa: CASNGASYEQYF

cdr3_length: 14
clone_size: .
d_call: .
j_call: TRBJ1-6
v_call: TRBV7-9
cdr3_nt: TGTGCCAGCAGCTTAGGTCAGGGAAGTTCACCCCTCCACTTT
cdr3_aa: CASSLGQGSSPLHF

cdr3_length: 15
clone_size: .
d_call: TRBD1
j_call: TRBJ2-3
v_call: TRBV9
cdr3_nt: TGTGCCAGCAGCCTAGGGACAGGGACCACAGATACGCAGTATTTT
cdr3_aa: CASSLGTGTTDTQYF

cdr3_length: 16
clone_size: .
d_call: .
j_call: TRBJ2-3
v_call: TRBV29-1
cdr3_nt: TGCAGCGCCGGGGGAGTATCGGGACAGTCCACAGATACGCAGTATTTT
cdr3_aa: CSAGGVSGQSTDTQYF

cdr3_length: 15
clone_size: .
d_call: .
j_call: TRBJ2-1
v_call: TRBV7-9
cdr3_nt: TGTGCCAGCAGCTTAGTCGCAGGGGTCTACAATGAGCAGTTCTTC
cdr3_aa: CASSLVAGVYNEQFF

cdr3_length: 13
clone_size: once
d_call: .
j_call: TRBJ1-4
v_call: TRBV6-1
cdr3_nt: TGTGCCAGCGGGGGAACAGTTCTGGAAAAACTGTTTTTT
cdr3_aa: CASGGTVLEKLFF

cdr3_length: 15
clone_size: .
d_call: TRBD2
j_call: TRBJ2-1
v_call: TRBV10-1
cdr3_nt: TGCGCCAGCAGTGATGGGACTAGCGGGTACAATGAGCAGTTCTTC
cdr3_aa: CASSDGTSGYNEQFF

cdr3_length: 15
clone_size: .
d_call: TRBD2
j_call: TRBJ2-3
v_call: TRBV7-9
cdr3_nt: TGTGCCAGCAGCTCTGGACTAGCGGGAGGGGATACGCAGTATTTT
cdr3_aa: CASSSGLAGGDTQYF

cdr3_length: 16
clone_size: .
d_call: TRBD2
j_call: TRBJ2-2
v_call: TRBV5-1
cdr3_nt: TGCGCCAGCAGCTTGGGAACTAGCGGGACCGTCGGGGAGCTGTTTTTT
cdr3_aa: CASSLGTSGTVGELFF

cdr3_length: 15
clone_size: once
d_call: TRBD1
j_call: TRBJ1-6
v_call: TRBV7-3
cdr3_nt: TGTGCCAGCAGCCCAGAAGCAGGGGGCGGCTCACCCCTCCACTTT
cdr3_aa: CASSPEAGGGSPLHF

cdr3_length: 15
clone_size: .
d_call: .
j_call: TRBJ1-5
v_call: TRBV6-1
cdr3_nt: TGTGCCAGCAGTGATCTGAGGGGCACTAATCAGCCCCAGCATTTT
cdr3_aa: CASSDLRGTNQPQHF

cdr3_length: 15
clone_size: few
d_call: .
j_call: TRBJ1-5
v_call: TRBV30
cdr3_nt: TGTGCCTGGAGTGTAGGGACGGTTATCAATCAGCCCCAGCATTTT
cdr3_aa: CAWSVGTVINQPQHF

cdr3_length: 13
clone_size: once
d_call: .
j_call: TRBJ2-4
v_call: TRBV19
cdr3_nt: TGTGCCACCGAAGACAGGGCCAAAAACATTCAGTACTTC
cdr3_aa: CATEDRAKNIQYF

cdr3_length: 12
clone_size: .
d_call: .
j_call: TRBJ1-2
v_call: TRBV6-1
cdr3_nt: TGTGCCATCACTGAGGGGGGCGGTGGCTACACCTTC
cdr3_aa: CAITEGGGGYTF

cdr3_length: 16
clone_size: .
d_call: .
j_call: TRBJ2-2
v_call: TRBV19
cdr3_nt: TGTGCCACTAAACTGGACGTACCCGCGAACACCGGGGAGCTGTTTTTT
cdr3_aa: CATKLDVPANTGELFF

cdr3_length: 14
clone_size: few
d_call: .
j_call: TRBJ1-5
v_call: TRBV2
cdr3_nt: TGTGCCAGCAGGGGGGACCTGAGCAATCAGCCCCAGCATTTT
cdr3_aa: CASRGDLSNQPQHF

cdr3_length: 14
clone_size: .
d_call: .
j_call: TRBJ2-7
v_call: TRBV5-1
cdr3_nt: TGCGCCAGCAGCTTGGAACCGGGAAGCTACGAGCAGTACTTC
cdr3_aa: CASSLEPGSYEQYF

cdr3_length: 16
clone_size: .
d_call: .
j_call: TRBJ2-2
v_call: TRBV18
cdr3_nt: TGTGCCAGCTCACCGAACAGGCGGGATAAAACCGGGGAGCTGTTTTTT
cdr3_aa: CASSPNRRDKTGELFF

cdr3_length: 13
clone_size: .
d_call: .
j_call: TRBJ2-7
v_call: TRBV11-2
cdr3_nt: TGTGCCAGCAGCTTAGTTTGGAGCTACGAGCAGTACTTC
cdr3_aa: CASSLVWSYEQYF

cdr3_length: 14
clone_size: .
d_call: .
j_call: TRBJ1-3
v_call: TRBV19
cdr3_nt: TGTGCCACCACGGATGACAGCTCTGGAAACACCATATATTTT
cdr3_aa: CATTDDSSGNTIYF

cdr3_length: 15
clone_size: .
d_call: .
j_call: TRBJ1-3
v_call: TRBV30
cdr3_nt: TGTGCCTGGAGTGTCATGGGGAATGCTGGAAACACCATATATTTT
cdr3_aa: CAWSVMGNAGNTIYF

cdr3_length: 13
clone_size: .
d_call: .
j_call: TRBJ2-7
v_call: TRBV30
cdr3_nt: TGTGCCTGGAGTGTACCAGCGACGGGGGAGCAGTACTTC
cdr3_aa: CAWSVPATGEQYF

cdr3_length: 14
clone_size: .
d_call: .
j_call: TRBJ1-5
v_call: TRBV28
cdr3_nt: TGTGCCAGCACCCCCTCAACAGGCAATCAGCCCCAGCATTTT
cdr3_aa: CASTPSTGNQPQHF

cdr3_length: 15
clone_size: few
d_call: .
j_call: TRBJ1-6
v_call: TRBV27
cdr3_nt: TGTGCCAGCAGTCCGCGGCCTCGAGGAAATTCACCCCTCCACTTT
cdr3_aa: CASSPRPRGNSPLHF

cdr3_length: 12
clone_size: .
d_call: TRBD2
j_call: TRBJ2-3
v_call: TRBV27
cdr3_nt: TGTGCCACCTCCTCCGCCGGGGGGACGCAGTATTTT
cdr3_aa: CATSSAGGTQYF

cdr3_length: 16
clone_size: few
d_call: TRBD2
j_call: TRBJ2-1
v_call: TRBV28
cdr3_nt: TGTGCCAGCAGCAACCCCTCCAGCGGGAGAGATGGTGAGCAGTTCTTC
cdr3_aa: CASSNPSSGRDGEQFF

cdr3_length: 13
clone_size: .
d_call: .
j_call: TRBJ1-6
v_call: TRBV6-1
cdr3_nt: TGTGCCAGCAGTCCCACCTATAATTCACCCCTCCACTTT
cdr3_aa: CASSPTYNSPLHF

cdr3_length: 15
clone_size: .
d_call: TRBD1
j_call: TRBJ2-5
v_call: TRBV2
cdr3_nt: TGTGCCAGCAGAAAGAGGGGGCCGCAGGAAGAGACCCAGTACTTC
cdr3_aa: CASRKRGPQEETQYF

cdr3_length: 8
clone_size: .
d_call: .
j_call: TRBJ1-2
v_call: TRBV20-1
cdr3_nt: TGCAGTGCTAGGGGCTACACCTTC
cdr3_aa: CSARGYTF

cdr3_length: 17
clone_size: .
d_call: .
j_call: TRBJ2-2
v_call: TRBV28
cdr3_nt: TGTGCCAGCAGTTCCACCGGTGAGGGTTTGGGCACCGGGGAGCTGTTTTTT
cdr3_aa: CASSSTGEGLGTGELFF

cdr3_length: 16
clone_size: .
d_call: .
j_call: TRBJ2-3
v_call: TRBV5-4
cdr3_nt: TGTGCCAGCAGCTTGGGAGGGAACAGGGGCACAGATACGCAGTATTTT
cdr3_aa: CASSLGGNRGTDTQYF

cdr3_length: 15
clone_size: .
d_call: .
j_call: TRBJ2-1
v_call: TRBV7-2
cdr3_nt: TGTGCCAGCAGCTTACCGGGGAGCTCCTACAATGAGCAGTTCTTC
cdr3_aa: CASSLPGSSYNEQFF

cdr3_length: 15
clone_size: few
d_call: .
j_call: TRBJ1-1
v_call: TRBV10-3
cdr3_nt: TGTGCCATCAGTGGCCGGGGAGGGCTGGGTACTGAAGCTTTCTTT
cdr3_aa: CAISGRGGLGTEAFF

cdr3_length: 15
clone_size: many
d_call: .
j_call: TRBJ2-7
v_call: TRBV5-1
cdr3_nt: TGCGCCAGCAGCTTGGCCCAGCTGAGCTCCTACGAGCAGTACTTC
cdr3_aa: CASSLAQLSSYEQYF

cdr3_length: 14
clone_size: .
d_call: TRBD1
j_call: TRBJ1-6
v_call: TRBV6-5
cdr3_nt: TGTGCCAGCAGTAAGGGACAGGGCCATTCACCCCTCCACTTT
cdr3_aa: CASSKGQGHSPLHF

cdr3_length: 15
clone_size: few
d_call: .
j_call: TRBJ1-6
v_call: TRBV9
cdr3_nt: TGTGCCAGCAGCGAAAGTCGAACAGGTGGTTCACCCCTCCACTTT
cdr3_aa: CASSESRTGGSPLHF

cdr3_length: 16
clone_size: .
d_call: TRBD2
j_call: TRBJ2-3
v_call: TRBV11-2
cdr3_nt: TGTGCCAGCAGCTTAGCCCTAGCGGGCGACACAGATACGCAGTATTTT
cdr3_aa: CASSLALAGDTDTQYF

cdr3_length: 16
clone_size: few
d_call: TRBD1
j_call: TRBJ1-3
v_call: TRBV18
cdr3_nt: TGTGCCAGCTCACCCGGACAGGGGCCAAAGGGAAACACCATATATTTT
cdr3_aa: CASSPGQGPKGNTIYF

cdr3_length: 13
clone_size: .
d_call: TRBD1
j_call: TRBJ2-7
v_call: TRBV5-6
cdr3_nt: TGTGCCAGCAGCTTCCAGGGGGCTTACGAGCAGTACTTC
cdr3_aa: CASSFQGAYEQYF

cdr3_length: 13
clone_size: .
d_call: TRBD2
j_call: TRBJ2-5
v_call: TRBV29-1
cdr3_nt: TGCAGCGTTGAGGTAGCGGGGGGGCAGACCCAGTACTTC
cdr3_aa: CSVEVAGGQTQYF